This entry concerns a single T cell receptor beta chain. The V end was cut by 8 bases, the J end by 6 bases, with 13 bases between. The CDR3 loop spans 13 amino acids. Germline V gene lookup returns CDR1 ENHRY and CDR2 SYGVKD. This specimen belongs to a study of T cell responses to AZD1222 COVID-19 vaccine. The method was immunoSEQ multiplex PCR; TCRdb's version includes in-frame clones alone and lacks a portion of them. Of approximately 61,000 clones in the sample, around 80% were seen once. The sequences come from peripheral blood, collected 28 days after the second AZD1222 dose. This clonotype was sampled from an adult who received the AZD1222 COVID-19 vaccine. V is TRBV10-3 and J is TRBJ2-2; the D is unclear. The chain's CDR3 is CAISGPRPGELFF. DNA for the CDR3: TGTGCCATCTCAGGACCCCGCCCCGGGGAGCTGTTTTTT.